Below, 16 T cell receptor beta chains from the same sample are listed, as sequenced in a study of cytomegalovirus exposure and HLA in healthy donors (dated 2017 in TCRdb). Library construction relied on the immunoSEQ multiplex PCR assay. For the multiplex PCR, a mixture combining 60 forward primers for TCR Vbeta segments and 13 reverse primers for TCR Jbeta segments was used. Imported from immuneACCESS, the table was reduced by TCRdb to in-frame sequences with V and J called. These copies leave out some clones; in studies compared against another copy, an unresolved V gene accounts for under half, and the cause of the remainder is not known. The sample table shows 100,000 to 150,000 clones, and about 80% are seen once. The ten largest account for around 1.8% of the sample. Sequenced input: PBMCs. These receptors all stem from a man between 18 and 35 years old in good health and CMV-seronegative.

The chain is built from TRBV6-6 and TRBJ1-2; D call uncertain. Germline-derived CDR1 and CDR2 are MNHNY and SVGAGI (reference sequence). V was pared by 6 bases and J by 4 bases, with 15 bases between. There are 14 residues in the CDR3. CDR3 protein: CASRSAGLGYGYTF. DNA for the CDR3: TGTGCCAGCAGGTCCGCAGGTCTGGGCTATGGCTACACCTTC.

The chain has TRBV6-5 and TRBJ1-2; the match to TRBD1 covers 9 bases. V lost 6 bases, J lost 7 bases, and 12 bases stayed unmatched. The CDR3 extends over 15 amino acids. CDR1 and CDR2 from the germline V gene are MNHEY and SVGAGI. The CDR3 DNA is TGTGCCAGCAGCCCCGGGGGGACAGGGTCGGTTGGCTACACCTTC. Translation: CASSPGGTGSVGYTF.

The rearrangement joins TRBV19 to TRBJ1-3; no firm D call. The CDR3 is made up of 14 amino acids. V was shortened by 5 bases and J by 0 bases, with 8 bases between the two germline ends. CDR1 is LNHDA and CDR2 is SQIVND in the germline V gene (reference sequence). The CDR3 is CASSEESSGNTIYF. The CDR3 DNA follows: TGTGCCAGTAGTGAGGAATCCTCTGGAAACACCATATATTTT.

J is TRBJ2-1 and V is TRBV7-6; D unresolved. This CDR3 is 14 amino acids long. V shed 4 bases and J shed 3 bases, with 10 bases lying between them. The V gene's germline CDR1 is SGHVS and CDR2 FNYEAQ. The CDR3 sequence is CASSSPPYYNEQFF. In DNA, the CDR3 is TGTGCCAGCAGCTCCCCTCCTTACTACAATGAGCAGTTCTTC. The variable domain in full, completed from reference TRBV7-6 and TRBJ2-1, reads GAGVSQSPRYKVTKRGQDVALRCDPISGHVSLYWYRQALGQGPEFLTYFNYEAQQDKSGLPNDRFSAERPEGSISTLTIQRTEQRDSAMYRCASSSPPYYNEQFFGPGTRLTVL.

CDR3 region: CATERVMNTEAFF. In DNA form, the CDR3 reads TGTGCCACCGAGAGGGTAATGAACACTGAAGCTTTCTTT. The gene calls are TRBV6-1 and TRBJ1-1; D uncertain. Germline V lookup: CDR1 MNHNS, CDR2 SASEGT. V was cut by 10 bases and J by 0 bases, with 12 bases left in between. This CDR3 spans 13 amino acids.

This chain uses TRBV5-4 with TRBJ2-7; 15 bases agree with TRBD2. With 0 bases clipped from V and 5 bases from J, the junction kept 3 bases outside the gene matches. Germline lookup yields CDR1 SGHNT and CDR2 YYREEE (reference sequence). The CDR3 sequence is 16 residues long. CDR3 in DNA: TGTGCCAGCAGCTTGGGCGGACTAGCGGGGGGGCACGAGCAGTACTTC. This gives the protein CASSLGGLAGGHEQYF. Based on the CDR3 plus reference TRBV5-4 and TRBJ2-7, the full variable domain is ETGVTQSPTHLIKTRGQQVTLRCSSQSGHNTVSWYQQALGQGPQFIFQYYREEENGRGNFPPRFSGLQFPNYSSELNVNALELDDSALYLCASSLGGLAGGHEQYFGPGTRLTVT.

The J gene is TRBJ2-7, the V gene TRBV27; a weak D match, TRBD2 (5 bases). Trimming removed 3 bases from V and 5 bases from J, with 11 bases in between. The germline V gene has CDR1 MNHEY and CDR2 SMNVEV (reference sequence). The CDR3 runs 13 residues. CDR3 sequence reads: CASSFHSGNEQYF. In DNA, the CDR3 is TGTGCCAGCAGTTTTCATTCGGGGAACGAGCAGTACTTC.

This chain joins TRBV4-3 and TRBJ1-1; TRBD1 might be the D (6 bases). The CDR3 sequence is 14 residues long. The germline V gene has CDR1 LGHNA and CDR2 YSLEER. The ends were cut back, 3 bases at V and 11 bases at J, with 19 bases in the middle. CDR3 sequence: CASSHAVQQGAAFF. For the CDR3, the DNA is TGCGCCAGCAGCCACGCAGTCCAACAGGGAGCGGCTTTCTTT.

This sequence joins TRBV29-1 and TRBJ1-1; tentatively, D is TRBD1 (5 bases). The germline gives CDR1 SQVTM, CDR2 ANQGSEA. The germline V and J ends were trimmed by 7 bases and 0 bases, with 12 bases remaining between them. The CDR3 consists of 13 residues. The CDR3 sequence is CSALRGMNTEAFF. CDR3 bases: TGCAGCGCCCTCCGGGGGATGAACACTGAAGCTTTCTTT. Full variable domain (outside the CDR3, taken from reference TRBV29-1 and TRBJ1-1): SAVISQKPSRDICQRGTSLTIQCQVDSQVTMMFWYRQQPGQSLTLIATANQGSEATYESGFVIDKFPISRPNLTFSTLTVSNMSPEDSSIYLCSALRGMNTEAFFGQGTRLTVV.

The genes are TRBV7-9 and TRBJ1-1; D gene ambiguous. CDR3 size: 14 residues. Trimming removed 1 base from V and 2 bases from J, with 8 bases in between. In germline, CDR1 is SEHNR, CDR2 FQNEAQ (reference sequence). Here the CDR3 reads CASSLVQINTEAFF. CDR3 bases: TGTGCCAGCAGCTTAGTGCAGATAAACACTGAAGCTTTCTTT. The full variable domain, its missing parts supplied by reference TRBV7-9 and TRBJ1-1, is DTGVSQNPRHKITKRGQNVTFRCDPISEHNRLYWYRQTLGQGPEFLTYFQNEAQLEKSRLLSDRFSAERPKGSFSTLEIQRTEQGDSAMYLCASSLVQINTEAFFGQGTRLTVV.

This clone was counted once. The genes are TRBV2 and TRBJ1-2, with D possibly being TRBD1 (5 bases). The V gene's germline CDR1 is SNHLY and CDR2 FYNNEI. Deletions cut 4 bases from V and 4 bases from J, with 7 bases between. The CDR3 contains 12 residues. This chain's CDR3 is CASSGQGYGYTF. CDR3 DNA sequence: TGTGCCAGCAGTGGCCAGGGCTATGGCTACACCTTC.

The chain has TRBV4-2 and TRBJ2-1; TRBD2 might be the D (5 bases). The CDR3 has 15 amino acids. Germline V gene sequence: CDR1 LGHNA, CDR2 YNFKEQ. V shed 2 bases and J shed 7 bases, with 15 bases lying between them. DNA of the CDR3: TGTGCCAGCAGCCAACCCGGACTCCGAGGGAATGAGCAGTTCTTC. Residues: CASSQPGLRGNEQFF.

The chain joins TRBV6-1 to TRBJ1-2, with 7 bases identical to TRBD1. From germline, CDR1 is MNHNS and CDR2 SASEGT. J was trimmed by 0 bases and V by 1 base; bases with no gene match: 5. The CDR3 has 16 amino acids. CDR3 protein: CASSEEGAATNYGYTF. As DNA, the CDR3 is TGTGCCAGCAGTGAAGAGGGGGCAGCTACTAACTATGGCTACACCTTC.

V is TRBV27 and J is TRBJ1-4; D is possibly TRBD1 (5 bases). V was shortened by 6 bases and J by 4 bases, with 12 bases between the two germline ends. The CDR3 extends over 14 amino acids. CDR1 is MNHEY and CDR2 is SMNVEV in the germline V gene (reference sequence). The CDR3 reads CASSQTRGNEKLFF. The CDR3 coding sequence is TGTGCCAGCAGCCAGACAAGGGGTAATGAAAAACTGTTTTTT.

The chain employs TRBV5-1 and TRBJ2-3; D is ambiguous. This CDR3 is 14 amino acids long. The germline V gene has CDR1 SGHRS and CDR2 YFSETQ. The ends were cut back, 4 bases at V and 1 base at J, with 10 bases in the middle. The CDR3 is CASSTSAGTDTQYF. As DNA, the CDR3 is TGCGCCAGCAGCACCTCCGCAGGCACAGATACGCAGTATTTT.

Only one count was recorded for this clone. The CDR3 region has the DNA TGTGCCAGCGGACACCTCTCTGGGGCCAACGTCCTGACTTTC. Translating gives CASGHLSGANVLTF. V and J are TRBV6-5 and TRBJ2-6; perhaps TRBD1 as D (5 bases). CDR3 size: 14 residues. Deletions cut 8 bases from V and 0 bases from J, with 8 bases between. Germline CDR1 is MNHEY and CDR2 is SVGAGI.